This entry describes one TCR beta chain. The antigen is unknown. At one end, the junction sequence differs from germline, possibly due to a read error. The CDR3 covers 14 residues. The germline V gene has CDR1 LNHNV and CDR2 YYDKDF (reference sequence). The data are from a study of glioma-infiltrating T cells. The iRepertoire nested amplicon-rescue multiplex PCR amplified TCR alpha and beta CDR3s from RNA. For one-step reverse transcription and amplification, about 85-400 ng of tissue mRNA or PBMC total RNA was used. Each CDR3 protein is one row after TCRdb ran MiXCR on the multiplex PCR reads. The table has fewer than 250,000 distinct CDR3 sequences, about 32% seen once; the top ten hold 20%. General study findings and limits: Above-expected tissue-blood divergence occurred in all gliomas, most in low-grade ones.

Sequencing was performed on glioma tissue, nonneoplastic brain tissue, or PBMCs (not recorded which). J is TRBJ2-7 and V is TRBV15; D is undetermined. The receptor's source is a human donor with low-grade glioma or glioblastoma, undergoing nonglioma brain surgery, or in good health (not recorded which). CDR3 bases: TGTTCCACCAGCATAGTACATTTGGCAGGAGAGCAGTACTTC. This gives the protein CSTSIVHLAGEQYF.